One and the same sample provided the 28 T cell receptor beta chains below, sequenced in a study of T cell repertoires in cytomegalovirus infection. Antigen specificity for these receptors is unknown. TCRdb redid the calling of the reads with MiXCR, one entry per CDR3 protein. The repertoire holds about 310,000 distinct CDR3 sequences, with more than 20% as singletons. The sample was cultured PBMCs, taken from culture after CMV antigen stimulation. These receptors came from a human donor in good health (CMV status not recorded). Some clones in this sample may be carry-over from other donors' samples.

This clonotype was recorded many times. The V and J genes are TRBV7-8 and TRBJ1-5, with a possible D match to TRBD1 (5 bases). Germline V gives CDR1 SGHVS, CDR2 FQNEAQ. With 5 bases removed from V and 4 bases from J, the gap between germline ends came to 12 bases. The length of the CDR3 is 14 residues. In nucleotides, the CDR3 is TGTGCCAGCAGCCCGGGACGGAGAAATCAGCCCCAGCATTTT. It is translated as CASSPGRRNQPQHF.

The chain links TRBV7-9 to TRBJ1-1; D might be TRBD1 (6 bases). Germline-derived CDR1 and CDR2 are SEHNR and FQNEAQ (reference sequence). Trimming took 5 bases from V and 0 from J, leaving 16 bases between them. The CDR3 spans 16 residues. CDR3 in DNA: TGTGCCAGCAGCCCGCGGACAGTGAGCATGAACACTGAAGCTTTCTTT. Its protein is CASSPRTVSMNTEAFF.

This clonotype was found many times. In DNA, the CDR3 is TGTGCCAGCAGCCCAAGACTAGCGGGAGGGGCTGAGCAGTTCTTC. Its translation is CASSPRLAGGAEQFF. The chain carries TRBV7-3 and TRBJ2-1; 14 nucleotides align to TRBD2. V shed 5 bases, J shed 9 bases, and the junction held 6 bases outside the gene matches. The CDR3 has 15 residues. Germline lookup yields CDR1 SGHTA and CDR2 FQGTGA.

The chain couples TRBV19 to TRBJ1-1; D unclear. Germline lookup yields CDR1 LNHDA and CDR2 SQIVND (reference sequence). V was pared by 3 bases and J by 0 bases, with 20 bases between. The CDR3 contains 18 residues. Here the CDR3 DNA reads TGTGCCAGTAGTATTTTAGGCGTAACCCGAAAAATGAACACTGAAGCTTTCTTT. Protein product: CASSILGVTRKMNTEAFF.

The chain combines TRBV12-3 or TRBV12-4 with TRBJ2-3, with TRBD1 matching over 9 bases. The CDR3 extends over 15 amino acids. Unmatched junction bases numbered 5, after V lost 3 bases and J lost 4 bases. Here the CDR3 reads CASSLGQGGSDTQYF. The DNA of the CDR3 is TGTGCCAGCAGTTTGGGACAGGGAGGATCAGATACGCAGTATTTT.

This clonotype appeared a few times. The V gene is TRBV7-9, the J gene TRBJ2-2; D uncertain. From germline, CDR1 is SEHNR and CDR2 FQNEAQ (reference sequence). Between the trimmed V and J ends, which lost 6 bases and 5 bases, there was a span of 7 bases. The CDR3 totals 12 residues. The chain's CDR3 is CASSLFTGELFF. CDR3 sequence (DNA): TGTGCCAGCAGTCTTTTTACCGGGGAGCTGTTTTTT.

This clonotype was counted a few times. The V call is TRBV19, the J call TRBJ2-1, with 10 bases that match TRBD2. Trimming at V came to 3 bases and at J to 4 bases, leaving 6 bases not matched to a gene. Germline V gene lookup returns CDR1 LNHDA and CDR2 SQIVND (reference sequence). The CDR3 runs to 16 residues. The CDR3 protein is CASSIGGLATYNEQFF. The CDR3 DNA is TGTGCCAGTAGTATCGGGGGACTAGCGACATACAATGAGCAGTTCTTC. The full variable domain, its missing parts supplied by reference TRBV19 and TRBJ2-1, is DGGITQSPKYLFRKEGQNVTLSCEQNLNHDAMYWYRQDPGQGLRLIYYSQIVNDFQKGDIAEGYSVSREKKESFPLTVTSAQKNPTAFYLCASSIGGLATYNEQFFGPGTRLTVL.

CDR3 sequence: CASGQGTNTEAFF. CDR3 nucleotides: TGTGCCAGCGGACAGGGGACGAACACTGAAGCTTTCTTT. The chain couples TRBV7-3 to TRBJ1-1; TRBD1 aligns across 9 bases. With 8 bases clipped from V and 1 base from J, the junction kept 2 bases outside the gene matches. Germline V gene sequence: CDR1 SGHTA, CDR2 FQGTGA. The CDR3 totals 13 residues. The whole variable domain, filled in from reference TRBV7-3 and TRBJ1-1, reads GAGVSQTPSNKVTEKGKYVELRCDPISGHTALYWYRQSLGQGPEFLIYFQGTGAADDSGLPNDRFFAVRPEGSVSTLKIQRTERGDSAVYLCASGQGTNTEAFFGQGTRLTVV.

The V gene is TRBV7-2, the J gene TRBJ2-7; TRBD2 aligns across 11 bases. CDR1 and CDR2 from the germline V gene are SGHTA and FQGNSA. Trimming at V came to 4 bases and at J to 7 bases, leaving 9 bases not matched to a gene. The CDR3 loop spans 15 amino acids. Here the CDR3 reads CASSSKTSGVLEQYF. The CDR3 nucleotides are TGTGCCAGCAGCTCGAAGACTAGCGGGGTACTGGAGCAGTACTTC.

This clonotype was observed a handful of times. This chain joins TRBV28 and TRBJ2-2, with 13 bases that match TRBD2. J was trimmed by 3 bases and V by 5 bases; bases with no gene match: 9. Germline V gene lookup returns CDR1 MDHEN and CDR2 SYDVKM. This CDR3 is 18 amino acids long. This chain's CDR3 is CASSLPTSGRFHTGELFF. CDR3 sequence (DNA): TGTGCCAGCAGTCTCCCGACTAGCGGGAGGTTCCACACCGGGGAGCTGTTTTTT.

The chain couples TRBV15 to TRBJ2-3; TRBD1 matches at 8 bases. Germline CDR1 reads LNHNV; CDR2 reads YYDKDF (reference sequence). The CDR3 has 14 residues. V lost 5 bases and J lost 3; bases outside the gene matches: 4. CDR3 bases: TGTGCCACCAGCCACCGACAGGGGACAGATACGCAGTATTTT. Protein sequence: CATSHRQGTDTQYF.

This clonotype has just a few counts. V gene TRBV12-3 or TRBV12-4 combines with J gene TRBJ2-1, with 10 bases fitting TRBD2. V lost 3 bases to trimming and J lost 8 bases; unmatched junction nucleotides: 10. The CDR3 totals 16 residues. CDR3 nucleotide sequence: TGTGCCAGCAGTTTCACTAGCGGGACAGAAGGCGATGAGCAGTTCTTC. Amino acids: CASSFTSGTEGDEQFF.

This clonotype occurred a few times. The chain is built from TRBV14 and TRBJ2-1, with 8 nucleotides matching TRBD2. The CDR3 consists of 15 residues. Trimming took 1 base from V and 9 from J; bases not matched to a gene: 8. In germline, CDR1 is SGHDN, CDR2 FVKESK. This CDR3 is CASSQAAGVSAEQFF. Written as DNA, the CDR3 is TGTGCCAGCAGCCAAGCAGCGGGAGTTTCGGCTGAGCAGTTCTTC.

This CDR3 is CASTETGTAYGYTF. The DNA of the CDR3 is TGTGCCAGTACCGAGACCGGGACAGCCTATGGCTACACCTTC. V usage is TRBV19 and J usage is TRBJ1-2, with TRBD1 identical over 7 bases. The CDR3 runs to 14 residues. CDR1 LNHDA and CDR2 SQIVND come from the germline V gene (reference sequence). The ends lost 7 bases at V and 4 bases at J; junction bases unmatched: 9.

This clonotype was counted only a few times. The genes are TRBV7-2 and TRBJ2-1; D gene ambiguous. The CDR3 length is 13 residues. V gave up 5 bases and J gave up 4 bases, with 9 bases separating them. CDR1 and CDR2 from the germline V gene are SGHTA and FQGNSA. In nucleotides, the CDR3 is TGTGCCAGCAGCCCGAACGGTTACAATGAGCAGTTCTTC. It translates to CASSPNGYNEQFF.

The DNA for the CDR3 is TGCGCCAGCAGCCAAGATTGGGACACTATCTCACCCCTCCACTTT. Translation: CASSQDWDTISPLHF. The rearrangement uses TRBV4-1 and TRBJ1-6; a weak D match, TRBD1 (6 bases). The CDR3 has 15 residues. Per germline, CDR1 MGHRA and CDR2 YSYEKL. V lost 0 bases, J lost 10 bases, and 13 bases lay in between.

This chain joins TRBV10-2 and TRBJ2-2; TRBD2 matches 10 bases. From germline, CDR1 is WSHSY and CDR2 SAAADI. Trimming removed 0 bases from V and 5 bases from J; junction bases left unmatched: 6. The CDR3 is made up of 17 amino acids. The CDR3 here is CASSESKLAGRTGELFF. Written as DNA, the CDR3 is TGCGCCAGCAGTGAGTCGAAACTAGCGGGAAGAACCGGGGAGCTGTTTTTT.

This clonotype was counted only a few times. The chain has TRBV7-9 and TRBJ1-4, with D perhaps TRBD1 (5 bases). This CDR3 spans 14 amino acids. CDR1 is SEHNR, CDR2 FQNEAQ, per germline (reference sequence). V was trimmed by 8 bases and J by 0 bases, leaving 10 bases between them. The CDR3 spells CASGTGATNEKLFF. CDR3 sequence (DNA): TGTGCCAGCGGAACAGGAGCAACTAATGAAAAACTGTTTTTT.

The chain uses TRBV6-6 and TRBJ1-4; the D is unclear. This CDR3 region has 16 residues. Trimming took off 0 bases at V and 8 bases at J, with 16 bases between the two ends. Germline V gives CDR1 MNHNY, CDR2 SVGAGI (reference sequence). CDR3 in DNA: TGTGCCAGCAGTTACTCTTTATCTCCTCGGTGGGAAAAACTGTTTTTT. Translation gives CASSYSLSPRWEKLFF.

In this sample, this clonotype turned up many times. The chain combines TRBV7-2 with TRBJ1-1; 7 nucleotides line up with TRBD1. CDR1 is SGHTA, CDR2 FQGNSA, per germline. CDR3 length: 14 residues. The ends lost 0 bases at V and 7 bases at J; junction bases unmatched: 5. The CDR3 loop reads CASSLAGGVDEAFF. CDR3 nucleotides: TGTGCCAGCAGCTTAGCAGGGGGCGTCGATGAAGCTTTCTTT.

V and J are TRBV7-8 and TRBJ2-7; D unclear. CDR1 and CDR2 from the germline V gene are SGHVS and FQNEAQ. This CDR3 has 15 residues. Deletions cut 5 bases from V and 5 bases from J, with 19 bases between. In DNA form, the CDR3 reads TGTGCCAGCAGCCTTCGGGCTCTCGCGAGCGACGAGCAGTACGTC. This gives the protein CASSLRALASDEQYV.

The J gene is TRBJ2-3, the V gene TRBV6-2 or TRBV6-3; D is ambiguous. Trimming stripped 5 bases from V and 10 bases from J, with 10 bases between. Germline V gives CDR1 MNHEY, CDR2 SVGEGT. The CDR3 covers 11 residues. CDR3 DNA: TGTGCCAGCAGTGACGCAGGAGCGCAGTATTTT. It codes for CASSDAGAQYF.

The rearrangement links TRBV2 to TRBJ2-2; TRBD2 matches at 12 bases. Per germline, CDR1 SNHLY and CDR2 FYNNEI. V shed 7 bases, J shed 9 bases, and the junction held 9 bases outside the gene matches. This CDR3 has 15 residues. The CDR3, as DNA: TGTGCCAGCACGGTAGCAAGGACTAGCGGGAGGGAGCTGTTTTTT. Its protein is CASTVARTSGRELFF.

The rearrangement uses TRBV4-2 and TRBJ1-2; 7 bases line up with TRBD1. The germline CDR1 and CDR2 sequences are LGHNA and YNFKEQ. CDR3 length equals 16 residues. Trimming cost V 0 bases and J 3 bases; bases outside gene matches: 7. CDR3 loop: CASSQELTGADYGYTF. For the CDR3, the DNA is TGTGCCAGCAGCCAAGAATTAACAGGGGCGGACTATGGCTACACCTTC.

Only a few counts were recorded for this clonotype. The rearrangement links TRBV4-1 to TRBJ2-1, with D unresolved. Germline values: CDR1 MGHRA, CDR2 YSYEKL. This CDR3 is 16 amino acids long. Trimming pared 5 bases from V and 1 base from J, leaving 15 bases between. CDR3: CASSAQILGSYNEQFF. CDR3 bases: TGCGCCAGCAGCGCACAAATTCTGGGGTCCTACAATGAGCAGTTCTTC.

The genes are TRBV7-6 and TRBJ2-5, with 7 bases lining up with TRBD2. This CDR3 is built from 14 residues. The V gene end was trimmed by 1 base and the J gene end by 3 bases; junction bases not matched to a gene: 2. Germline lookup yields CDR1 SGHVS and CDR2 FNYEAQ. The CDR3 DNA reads TGTGCCAGCAGCTTAGGGGGGACTAAAGAGACCCAGTACTTC. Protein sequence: CASSLGGTKETQYF.

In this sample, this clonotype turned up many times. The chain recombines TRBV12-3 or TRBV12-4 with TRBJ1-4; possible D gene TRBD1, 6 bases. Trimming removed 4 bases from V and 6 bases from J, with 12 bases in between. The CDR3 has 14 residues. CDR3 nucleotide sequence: TGTGCCAGCAGTTCCCCAGGGGCGGATGAAAAACTGTTTTTT. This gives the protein CASSSPGADEKLFF.

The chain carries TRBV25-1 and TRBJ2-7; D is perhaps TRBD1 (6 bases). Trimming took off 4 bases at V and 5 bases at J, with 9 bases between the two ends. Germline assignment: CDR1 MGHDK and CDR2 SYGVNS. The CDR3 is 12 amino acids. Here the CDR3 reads CASSVGGHEQYF. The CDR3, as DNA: TGTGCCAGCAGTGTTGGGGGCCACGAGCAGTACTTC.